What follows describes a single T cell receptor beta chain. Generated by immunoSEQ multiplex PCR, the TCRdb table keeps only in-frame clones and is missing some. Among 150,000 or so clones listed, roughly 88% were seen once. The data originate from a study of control samples from healthy donors and cancer patients. The germline V and J ends were trimmed by 2 bases and 4 bases, with 13 bases remaining between them. Germline V gene sequence: CDR1 KGHDR, CDR2 SFDVKD. The CDR3 consists of 15 residues. This sequence originates from a young man in good health. The chain uses TRBV24-1 and TRBJ1-1; tentative D call: TRBD1 (6 bases). Input material: blood. CDR3 amino acids: CATSDSRGIVTEAFF. In nucleotides, the CDR3 is TGTGCCACCAGTGATTCGAGGGGGATCGTCACTGAAGCTTTCTTT.